This passage covers 2 T cell receptor beta chains from one sample sequenced in a study of cytomegalovirus exposure and HLA in healthy donors. TCRdb's copy holds only in-frame clones and misses some; the assay was immunoSEQ multiplex PCR. The sample includes about 71,000 clones, around 93% of them seen just once. Sequencing input: PBMCs. These receptors all stem from a woman between 18 and 30 years old in good health and CMV-seronegative.

The rearrangement uses TRBV4-1 and TRBJ2-4, with D possibly being TRBD1 (6 bases). The CDR3 extends over 14 amino acids. CDR1 is MGHRA, CDR2 YSYEKL, per germline. The germline V and J ends were trimmed by 4 bases and 2 bases, with 9 bases remaining between them. CDR3: CASSLQGSKNIQYF. The CDR3 DNA sequence: TGCGCCAGCAGCCTACAGGGTTCCAAAAACATTCAGTACTTC.

The chain recombines TRBV12-5 with TRBJ2-3, with 8 positions matching TRBD2. V gave up 5 bases and J gave up 6 bases; unmatched junction bases: 4. Germline V gives CDR1 LGHNT, CDR2 FRNRAP. The CDR3 sequence is 13 residues long. CDR3 sequence reads: CASGLSGADTQYF. The CDR3 nucleotides read TGTGCTAGTGGTCTTAGCGGGGCGGATACGCAGTATTTT.